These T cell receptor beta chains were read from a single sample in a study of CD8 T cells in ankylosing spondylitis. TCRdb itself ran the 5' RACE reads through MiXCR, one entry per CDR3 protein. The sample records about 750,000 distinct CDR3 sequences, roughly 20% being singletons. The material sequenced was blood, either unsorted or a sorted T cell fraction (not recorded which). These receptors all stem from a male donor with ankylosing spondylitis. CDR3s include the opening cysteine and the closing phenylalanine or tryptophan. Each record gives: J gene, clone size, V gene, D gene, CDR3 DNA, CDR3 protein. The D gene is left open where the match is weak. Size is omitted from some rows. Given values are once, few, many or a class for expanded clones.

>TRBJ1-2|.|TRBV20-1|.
TGCAGTGCTAGGGCGTTGGAGGCGCGGGGCTACACCTTC
CSARALEARGYTF
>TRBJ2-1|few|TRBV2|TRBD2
TGTGCCAGCAGTGAATTGGGGGGGGAGCAGTTCTTC
CASSELGGEQFF
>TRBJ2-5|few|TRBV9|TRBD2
TGTGCCAGCAGCCAACTTAGCGGGGGGACCCAAGAGACCCAGTACTTC
CASSQLSGGTQETQYF
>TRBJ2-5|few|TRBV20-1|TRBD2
TGCAGTGCTGGGACTAGCGGGGGGAGACAAGAGACCCAGTACTTC
CSAGTSGGRQETQYF
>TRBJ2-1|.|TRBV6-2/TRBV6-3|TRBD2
TGTGCCAGCAGTCGGGCGGGAGGGGGTGATGAGCAGTTCTTC
CASSRAGGGDEQFF
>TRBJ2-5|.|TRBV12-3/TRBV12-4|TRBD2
TGTGCCAGCAGTTTCGTTAGCGGGAAAGAGACCCAGTACTTC
CASSFVSGKETQYF
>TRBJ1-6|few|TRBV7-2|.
TGTGCCAGCAGCTTAGTGTACAGGAGCTCCTATAATTCACCCCTCCACTTT
CASSLVYRSSYNSPLHF
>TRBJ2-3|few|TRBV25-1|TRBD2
TGTGCCAGCAGTGAATCGGGGGGGTTAATAGATACGCAGTATTTT
CASSESGGLIDTQYF
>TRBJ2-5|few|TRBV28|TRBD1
TGTGCCAGCAGTTTAGGGGCAGGGGGCAGGGGAGAGACCCAGTACTTC
CASSLGAGGRGETQYF
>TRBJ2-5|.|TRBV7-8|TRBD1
TGTGCCAGCAGCCCGGACAGGGGTTGGGAGACCCAGTACTTC
CASSPDRGWETQYF
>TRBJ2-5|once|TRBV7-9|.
TGTGCCAGCAGCTTAGACGGGGAAAGACCCCAGTACTTC
CASSLDGERPQYF
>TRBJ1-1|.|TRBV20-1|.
TGCAGTGCTAGAGTCTCCGAGTCTGAAGCTTTCTTT
CSARVSESEAFF
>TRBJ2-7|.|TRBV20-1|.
TGCAGTGCTAGAGCAGGAGGCTCCTACGAGCAGTACTTC
CSARAGGSYEQYF
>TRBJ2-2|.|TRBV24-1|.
TGTGCCACCAGTGACCTGGGACTTCCCACCGGGGAGCTGTTTTTT
CATSDLGLPTGELFF
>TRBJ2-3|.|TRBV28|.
TGTGCCAGCAGCAAACCTGTAGAGGCAGATACGCAGTATTTT
CASSKPVEADTQYF
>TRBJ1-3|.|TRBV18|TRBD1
TGTGCCAGCTCACCGGAGGCAGGGGGTTTCTCTGGAAACACCATATATTTT
CASSPEAGGFSGNTIYF